Included here is one T cell receptor (beta chain) sequence, with context. What it binds is unknown. This specimen comes from a study of T cell repertoires in cytomegalovirus infection. Study as a whole: CMV epitopes used comprised recently identified HLA-C-restricted ones and well-studied HLA-B-restricted ones. Public TCR beta signatures provided an indication of both CMV infection and a matching HLA type. General study results and limits: Individuals carrying CMV plus the relevant HLA were identified by cumulative frequency of public TCR beta families. HLA-C-restricted, CMV-specific TCR beta clonotypes were dominant ex vivo.

MiXCR was run by TCRdb on the reads, yielding one entry per CDR3 protein. The sample yields hundreds of thousands of distinct CDR3 sequences, approximately 32% seen once. Germline V gene lookup returns CDR1 MDHEN and CDR2 SYDVKM. This CDR3 has 17 amino acids. V was clipped by 6 bases and J by 5 bases; unmatched bases: 16. This sequence was found in a human donor in good health (CMV status not recorded). Some clones in this sample may be carry-over from other donors' samples. The sample was cultured CD8+ T cells from PBMCs, taken from culture after CMV antigen stimulation. This rearrangement joins TRBV28 to TRBJ2-5, with 9 bases that match TRBD1. In nucleotides, the CDR3 is TGTGCCAGCAGCCAGGGACAGGGTTTTAACATAGGGGAGACCCAGTACTTC. As protein: CASSQGQGFNIGETQYF.